The present TCR beta chain was sequenced within a study of blood T cells in healthy people across ages. Findings of the study overall: Naive CD4+ cell counts and diversity both ran higher in long-lived than in aged donors. It was held that the diversity estimates obtained from one million T cells were underestimates.

Note on this clonotype: What it recognizes is unknown.

Primed by a sample-barcoded 5' primer and a J-beta primer mix, a second PCR proceeded for 7 to 11 cycles. Via MiXCR, TCRdb re-called the 5' RACE reads, giving one row per CDR3 protein. Among 600,000 or so distinct CDR3 sequences listed, around half were seen once. Sequencing was done on a sample of blood. The sequence was collected from a man aged 80 or over in good health.

The CDR3 spells CASSLALGLDYNEQFF. The CDR3 DNA follows: TGTGCCAGCAGCTTAGCGCTAGGACTCGACTACAATGAGCAGTTCTTC. The V call is TRBV7-9, the J call TRBJ2-1; D is possibly TRBD2 (5 bases). This CDR3 spans 16 amino acids. The ends were cut back, 0 bases at V and 3 bases at J, with 12 bases in the middle. CDR1 is SEHNR and CDR2 is FQNEAQ in the germline V gene (reference sequence).